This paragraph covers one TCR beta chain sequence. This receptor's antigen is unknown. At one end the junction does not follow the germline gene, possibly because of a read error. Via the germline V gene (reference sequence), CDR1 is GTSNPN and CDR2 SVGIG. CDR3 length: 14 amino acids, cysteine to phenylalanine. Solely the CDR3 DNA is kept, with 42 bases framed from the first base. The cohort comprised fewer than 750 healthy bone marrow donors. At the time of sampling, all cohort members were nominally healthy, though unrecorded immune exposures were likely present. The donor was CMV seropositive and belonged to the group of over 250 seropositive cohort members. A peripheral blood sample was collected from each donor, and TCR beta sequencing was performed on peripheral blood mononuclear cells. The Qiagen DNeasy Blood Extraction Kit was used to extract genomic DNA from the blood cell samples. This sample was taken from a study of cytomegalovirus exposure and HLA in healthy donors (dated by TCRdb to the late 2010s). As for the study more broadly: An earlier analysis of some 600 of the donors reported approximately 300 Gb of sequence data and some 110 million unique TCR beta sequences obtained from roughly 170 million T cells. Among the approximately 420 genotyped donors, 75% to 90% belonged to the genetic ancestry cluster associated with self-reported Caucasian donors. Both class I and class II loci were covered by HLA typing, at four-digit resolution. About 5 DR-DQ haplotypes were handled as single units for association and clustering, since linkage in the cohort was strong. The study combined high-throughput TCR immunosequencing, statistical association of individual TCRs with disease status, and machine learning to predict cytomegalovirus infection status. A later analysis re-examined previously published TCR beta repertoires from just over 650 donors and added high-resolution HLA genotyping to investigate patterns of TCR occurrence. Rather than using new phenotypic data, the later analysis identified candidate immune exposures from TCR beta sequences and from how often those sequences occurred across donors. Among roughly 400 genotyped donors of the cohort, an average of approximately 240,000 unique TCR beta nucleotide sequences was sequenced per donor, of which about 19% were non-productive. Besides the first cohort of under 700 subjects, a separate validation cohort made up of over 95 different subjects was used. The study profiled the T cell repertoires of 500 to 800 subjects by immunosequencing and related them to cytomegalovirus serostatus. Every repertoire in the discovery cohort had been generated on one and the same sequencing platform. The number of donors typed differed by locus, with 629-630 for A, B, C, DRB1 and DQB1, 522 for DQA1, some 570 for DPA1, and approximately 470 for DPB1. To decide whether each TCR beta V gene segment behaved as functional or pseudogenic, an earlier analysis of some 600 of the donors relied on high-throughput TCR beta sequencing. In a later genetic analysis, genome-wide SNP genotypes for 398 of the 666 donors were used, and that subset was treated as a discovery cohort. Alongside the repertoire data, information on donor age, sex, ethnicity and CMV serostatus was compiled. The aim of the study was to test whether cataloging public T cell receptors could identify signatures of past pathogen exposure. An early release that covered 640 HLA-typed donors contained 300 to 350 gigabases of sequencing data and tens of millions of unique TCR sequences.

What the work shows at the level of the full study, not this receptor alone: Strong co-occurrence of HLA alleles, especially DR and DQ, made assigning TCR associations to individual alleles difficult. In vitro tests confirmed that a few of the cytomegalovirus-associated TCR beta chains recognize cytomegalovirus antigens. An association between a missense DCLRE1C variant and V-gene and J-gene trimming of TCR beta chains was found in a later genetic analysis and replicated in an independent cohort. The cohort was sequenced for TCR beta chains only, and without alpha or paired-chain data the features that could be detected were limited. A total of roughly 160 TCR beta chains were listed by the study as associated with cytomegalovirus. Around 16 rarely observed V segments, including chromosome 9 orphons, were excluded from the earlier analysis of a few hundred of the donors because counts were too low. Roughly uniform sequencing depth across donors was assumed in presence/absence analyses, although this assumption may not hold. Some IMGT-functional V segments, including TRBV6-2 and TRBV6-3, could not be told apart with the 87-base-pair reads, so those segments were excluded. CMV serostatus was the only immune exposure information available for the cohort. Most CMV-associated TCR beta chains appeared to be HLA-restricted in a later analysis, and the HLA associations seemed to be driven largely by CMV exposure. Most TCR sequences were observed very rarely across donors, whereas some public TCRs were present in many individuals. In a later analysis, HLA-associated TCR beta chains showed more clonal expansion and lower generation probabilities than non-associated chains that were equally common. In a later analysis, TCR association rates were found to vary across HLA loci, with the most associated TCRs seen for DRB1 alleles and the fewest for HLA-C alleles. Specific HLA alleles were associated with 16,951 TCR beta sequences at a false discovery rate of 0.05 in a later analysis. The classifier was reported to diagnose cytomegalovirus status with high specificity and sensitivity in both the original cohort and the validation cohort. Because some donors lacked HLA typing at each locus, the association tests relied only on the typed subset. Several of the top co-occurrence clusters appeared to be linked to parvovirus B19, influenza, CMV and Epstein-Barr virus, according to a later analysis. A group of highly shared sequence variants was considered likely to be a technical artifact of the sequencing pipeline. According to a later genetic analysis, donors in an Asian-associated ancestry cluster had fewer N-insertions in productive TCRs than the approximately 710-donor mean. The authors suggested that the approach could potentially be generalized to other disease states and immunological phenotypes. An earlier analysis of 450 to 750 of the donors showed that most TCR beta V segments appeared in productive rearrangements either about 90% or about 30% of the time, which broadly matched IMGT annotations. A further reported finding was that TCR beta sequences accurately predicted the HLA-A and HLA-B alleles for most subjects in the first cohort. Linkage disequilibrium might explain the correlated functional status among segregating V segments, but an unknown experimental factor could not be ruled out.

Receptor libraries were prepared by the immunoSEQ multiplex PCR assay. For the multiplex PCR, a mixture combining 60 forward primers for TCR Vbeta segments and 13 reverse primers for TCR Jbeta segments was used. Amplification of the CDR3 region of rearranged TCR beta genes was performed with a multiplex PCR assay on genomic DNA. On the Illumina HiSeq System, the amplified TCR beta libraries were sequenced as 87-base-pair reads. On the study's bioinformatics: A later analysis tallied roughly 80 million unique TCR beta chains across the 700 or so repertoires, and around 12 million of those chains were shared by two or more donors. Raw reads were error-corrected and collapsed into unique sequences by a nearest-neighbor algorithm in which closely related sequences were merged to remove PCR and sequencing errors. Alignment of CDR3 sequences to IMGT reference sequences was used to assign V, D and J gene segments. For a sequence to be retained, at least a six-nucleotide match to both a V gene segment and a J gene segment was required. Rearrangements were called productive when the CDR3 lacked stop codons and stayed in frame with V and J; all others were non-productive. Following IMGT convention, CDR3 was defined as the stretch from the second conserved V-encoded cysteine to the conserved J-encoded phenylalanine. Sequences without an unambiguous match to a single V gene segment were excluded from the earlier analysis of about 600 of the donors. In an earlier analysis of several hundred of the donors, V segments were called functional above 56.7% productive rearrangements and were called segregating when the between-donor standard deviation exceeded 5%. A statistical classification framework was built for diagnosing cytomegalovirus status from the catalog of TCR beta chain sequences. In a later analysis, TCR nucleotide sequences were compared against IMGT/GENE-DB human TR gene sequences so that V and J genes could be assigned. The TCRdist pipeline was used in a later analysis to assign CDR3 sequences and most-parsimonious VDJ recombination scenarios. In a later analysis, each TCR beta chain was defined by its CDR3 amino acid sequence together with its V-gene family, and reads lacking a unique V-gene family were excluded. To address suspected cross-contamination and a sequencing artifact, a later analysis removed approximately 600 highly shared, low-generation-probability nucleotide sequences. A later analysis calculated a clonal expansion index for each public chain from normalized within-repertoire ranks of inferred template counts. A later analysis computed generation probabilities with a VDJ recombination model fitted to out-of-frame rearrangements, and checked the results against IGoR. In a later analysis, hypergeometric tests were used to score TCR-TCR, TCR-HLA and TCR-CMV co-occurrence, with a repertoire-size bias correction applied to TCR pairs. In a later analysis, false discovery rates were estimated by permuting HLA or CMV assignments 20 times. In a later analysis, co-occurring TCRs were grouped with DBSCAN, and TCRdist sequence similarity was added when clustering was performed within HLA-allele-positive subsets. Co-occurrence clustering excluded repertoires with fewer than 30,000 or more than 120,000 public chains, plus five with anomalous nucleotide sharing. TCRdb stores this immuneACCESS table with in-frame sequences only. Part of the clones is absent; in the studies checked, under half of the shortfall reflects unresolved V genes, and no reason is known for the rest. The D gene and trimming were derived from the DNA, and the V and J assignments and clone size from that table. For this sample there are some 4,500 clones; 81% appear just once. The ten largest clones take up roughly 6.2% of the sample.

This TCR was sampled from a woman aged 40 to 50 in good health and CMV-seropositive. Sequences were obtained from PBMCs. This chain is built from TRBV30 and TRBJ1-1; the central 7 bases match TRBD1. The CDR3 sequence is CAWSVLQGNSEAFF. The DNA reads TGTGCCTGGAGTGTACTACAGGGGAACTCTGAAGCTTTCTTT.